The clone carrying this TCR beta chain was detected ten times or more. No antigen is known for it. Germline V gene data show CDR1 as MNHEY and CDR2 as SVGEGT. After removal of 8 bases from V and 4 bases from J, the junction contained 13 bases not matched to a gene. This CDR3 has 15 amino acids. These data are taken from a study of T-cell reconstitution after alpha-beta-depleted transplantation in children. The library targeted TCRbeta and was prepared with unique molecular identifiers. TCRdb processed the PCR reads anew with MiXCR; each CDR3 protein has one entry. The sample lists about 300,000 distinct CDR3 sequences, about 7.3% occurring once. Points from the study as a whole: Surviving recipient T cells and thymic progenitors accounted for the high day-60 TCRbeta diversity observed in some patients. Most T-cell counts and diversity one year after the transplant came from T cells that were newly produced. After transplant, at about two months, alpha-beta T cells were reportedly derived from several hundred expanded graft clones.

The sequenced sample was peripheral blood, obtained 360 days after TCRalphabeta/CD19-depleted stem cell transplant. The chain joins TRBV6-2 or TRBV6-3 to TRBJ1-1, with TRBD1 matching 7 bases. This TCR was recovered from a female patient between 2 and 15 years old who had a stem cell transplant for Fanconi anemia, so the T cells may come from the graft donor. The DNA of the CDR3 is TGTGCCAGCTATCAAAGACAGGGAAGGGCCACTGAAGCTTTCTTT. It specifies CASYQRQGRATEAFF.